Listed here are 26 T cell receptor beta chains from one sample, sequenced in a study of human T cells and chemical hapten exposure. TCRdb re-analysed the RACE reads in MiXCR, keeping a single row per CDR3 protein. Among just under 350,000 distinct CDR3 sequences listed, approximately 6.9% were seen once. Documented time point: patch test 1, 2 weeks after DPC sensitization. As for treatment: therapeutic diphenylcyclopropenone sensitization with weekly scalp DPC. The specimen comprised whole blood, sampled in connection with sensitization to the hapten diphenylcyclopropenone (DPC). These receptors were taken from a woman aged 18-29 years with alopecia areata. Some clones in this sample may be carry-over from other donors' samples.

This clonotype was recorded many times. CDR3 in amino acids: CASSRSNTEAFF. For the CDR3, the DNA is TGTGCCAGCAGCCGTTCGAACACTGAAGCTTTCTTT. The chain combines TRBV7-9 with TRBJ1-1; D unclear. Germline V gene data show CDR1 as SEHNR and CDR2 as FQNEAQ (reference sequence). V lost 5 bases, J lost 1 base, and 5 bases lay in between. The CDR3 covers 12 residues.

This sequence joins TRBV3-1 and TRBJ2-1, with D possibly being TRBD1 or TRBD2 (5 bases each). The ends were cut back, 0 bases at V and 6 bases at J, with 9 bases in the middle. Germline loops: CDR1 LGHDT, CDR2 YNNKEL (reference sequence). The CDR3 consists of 14 residues. The CDR3 DNA reads as TGTGCCAGCAGCCAAGACGGGGCCGTCAATGAGCAGTTCTTC. Its protein is CASSQDGAVNEQFF.

This clonotype showed up many times. The gene calls are TRBV10-3 and TRBJ2-3; 7 bases line up with TRBD1. CDR1 is ENHRY and CDR2 is SYGVKD in the germline V gene. This CDR3 is built from 12 residues. After removal of 4 bases from V and 5 bases from J, the junction contained 0 bases not matched to a gene. CDR3 nucleotides: TGTGCCATCAGTGGACAGGGAGATACGCAGTATTTT. Its translation is CAISGQGDTQYF.

This clonotype was seen many times. This chain joins TRBV5-1 and TRBJ2-3; D is possibly TRBD1 or TRBD2 (6 bases each). The CDR3 runs to 15 residues. Trimming took off 2 bases at V and 2 bases at J, with 12 bases between the two ends. The V gene's germline CDR1 is SGHRS and CDR2 YFSETQ. The CDR3 bases are TGCGCCAGCAGCTTAAGGGGGGTGATCACAGATACGCAGTATTTT. It is translated as CASSLRGVITDTQYF.

Ten or more counts support this clonotype. The chain links TRBV4-3 to TRBJ1-1; TRBD1 matches at 7 bases. Germline V gene lookup returns CDR1 LGHNA and CDR2 YSLEER. This CDR3 comprises 13 residues. Trimming at V came to 1 base and at J to 8 bases, leaving 4 bases not matched to a gene. The CDR3 sequence is CASSQAWTGEAFF. In DNA, the CDR3 is TGCGCCAGCAGCCAAGCCTGGACAGGAGAAGCTTTCTTT.

This clonotype was observed a few times. The chain uses TRBV6-2 or TRBV6-3 and TRBJ2-7; D is undetermined. CDR1 and CDR2 from the germline V gene are MNHEY and SVGEGT. Trimming took off 10 bases at V and 6 bases at J, with 13 bases between the two ends. The CDR3 spans 11 residues. The CDR3 DNA sequence: TGTGCCATCCAAAATGACGGCGAGCAGTACTTC. It codes for CAIQNDGEQYF.

This clonotype was picked up a small number of times. The chain has TRBV27 and TRBJ2-7; 8 nucleotides line up with TRBD1. Germline CDR1 and CDR2: MNHEY and SMNVEV (reference sequence). This CDR3 spans 14 amino acids. V was pared by 5 bases and J by 2 bases, with 5 bases of the junction left unmatched. Written as DNA, the CDR3 is TGTGCCAGCAGTATAGACAGGGGCGCCTACGAGCAGTACTTC. This sequence encodes CASSIDRGAYEQYF.

V usage is TRBV6-6 and J usage is TRBJ1-6; a weak D match, TRBD1 (5 bases). This CDR3 comprises 15 residues. Germline CDR1 and CDR2: MNHNY and SVGAGI (reference sequence). V was clipped by 0 bases and J by 9 bases, with 12 bases between them. The CDR3 is CASSYSGQGLSPLHF. Here the CDR3 DNA reads TGTGCCAGCAGTTACTCCGGGCAGGGACTTTCACCCCTCCACTTT.

The V and J genes are TRBV9 and TRBJ2-1; D perhaps matches TRBD2 (6 bases). Looked up from germline, CDR1 is SGDLS and CDR2 is YYNGEE. This CDR3 comprises 13 residues. V gave up 1 base and J gave up 13 bases, with 15 bases separating them. CDR3 bases: TGTGCCAGCAGCGTATATTCGCGGGGTCTACAGTTCTTC. Translating it yields CASSVYSRGLQFF. The whole variable domain, filled in from reference TRBV9 and TRBJ2-1, reads DSGVTQTPKHLITATGQRVTLRCSPRSGDLSVYWYQQSLDQGLQFLIQYYNGEERAKGNILERFSAQQFPDLHSELNLSSLELGDSALYFCASSVYSRGLQFFGPGTRLTVL.

This clonotype appeared many times. The chain has TRBV2 and TRBJ2-7, with D possibly matching TRBD2 (6 bases). The CDR3 length is 13 residues. Germline CDR1 reads SNHLY; CDR2 reads FYNNEI. Trimming took 4 bases from V and 2 from J, leaving 9 bases between them. The CDR3 sequence: CASSGDSTYEQYF. CDR3 nucleotides: TGTGCCAGCAGTGGGGACTCGACCTACGAGCAGTACTTC.

In its sample, this clonotype was seen many times. This chain links TRBV28 with TRBJ2-7; D is perhaps TRBD1 (5 bases). The CDR3 loop spans 14 amino acids. V shed 7 bases and J shed 5 bases, with 18 bases lying between them. Germline values: CDR1 MDHEN, CDR2 SYDVKM. CDR3 residues: CASTGPQAPDEQYF. DNA for the CDR3: TGTGCCAGCACAGGGCCCCAGGCCCCCGACGAGCAGTACTTC.

The chain is built from TRBV27 and TRBJ1-4; 7 nucleotides match TRBD1. The germline CDR1 and CDR2 sequences are MNHEY and SMNVEV (reference sequence). The CDR3 runs 13 residues. V lost 8 bases to trimming and J lost 6 bases; unmatched junction nucleotides: 6. The CDR3 loop reads CASGGQLDEKLFF. The DNA for the CDR3 is TGTGCCAGCGGGGGACAGTTGGATGAAAAACTGTTTTTT.

There are many counts of this clonotype. V usage is TRBV20-1 and J usage is TRBJ2-7, with D tentatively TRBD1 (6 bases). The germline V gene encodes CDR1 DFQATT and CDR2 SNEGSKA (reference sequence). The V end lost 0 bases, the J end lost 0 bases, and 12 bases lay between the germline ends. The CDR3 is 15 amino acids. This CDR3 reads CSAREEGDISYEQYF. The CDR3 nucleotides are TGCAGTGCTAGAGAAGAGGGGGACATCTCCTACGAGCAGTACTTC.

This clonotype was observed a handful of times. In DNA form, the CDR3 reads TGCGCCAGCAGTCGGGAGCCTAATCAGCCCCAGCATTTT. Translation: CASSREPNQPQHF. The chain links TRBV5-1 to TRBJ1-5; D remains unclear. The germline V gene encodes CDR1 SGHRS and CDR2 YFSETQ. The ends were cut back, 5 bases at V and 4 bases at J, with 10 bases in the middle. The CDR3 runs to 13 residues.

Only a few counts were recorded for this clonotype. The V gene is TRBV5-4, the J gene TRBJ1-6; D is possibly TRBD1 (5 bases). This CDR3 region has 15 residues. V lost 3 bases and J lost 8, with 15 bases in between. Germline values: CDR1 SGHNT, CDR2 YYREEE (reference sequence). The CDR3 region is CASSSPGRYDSPLHF. The CDR3 bases are TGTGCCAGCAGCTCGCCGGGACGATATGATTCACCCCTCCACTTT.

The rearrangement uses TRBV6-5 and TRBJ2-7; unclear D gene. CDR1 is MNHEY, CDR2 SVGAGI, per germline. This CDR3 spans 14 amino acids. Trimming took 3 bases from V and 7 from J, leaving 16 bases between them. This CDR3 is CASSYNPLSSEQYF. Written as DNA, the CDR3 is TGTGCCAGCAGTTATAACCCCCTATCTTCGGAGCAGTACTTC.

This clonotype was picked up a small number of times. The chain links TRBV12-3 or TRBV12-4 to TRBJ1-6; tentative D call: TRBD1 (5 bases). V gave up 5 bases and J gave up 5 bases, with 13 bases separating them. The CDR3 spans 15 residues. CDR3 region: CASSAQGADNSPLHF. The CDR3 DNA reads TGTGCCAGCAGTGCTCAGGGAGCGGATAATTCACCCCTCCACTTT.

This chain uses TRBV7-9 with TRBJ1-5; possible D gene TRBD1, 5 bases. Per the germline V gene, CDR1 is SEHNR and CDR2 is FQNEAQ (reference sequence). The CDR3 has 16 residues. With 1 base removed from V and 0 bases from J, the gap between germline ends came to 10 bases. For the CDR3, the DNA is TGTGCCAGCAGCTTAGTTTCGGGACTTAGCAATCAGCCCCAGCATTTT. Its translation is CASSLVSGLSNQPQHF.

This clonotype has at least ten counts. The chain couples TRBV7-2 to TRBJ2-1; D tentatively reads TRBD1 or TRBD2 (5 bases each). The germline V gene has CDR1 SGHTA and CDR2 FQGNSA. The CDR3 loop spans 16 amino acids. The V end was cut by 5 bases, the J end by 0 bases, with 14 bases between. The CDR3 DNA sequence: TGTGCCAGCAGCCTCGGGGCGTCTAGCTCCTACAATGAGCAGTTCTTC. Translation gives CASSLGASSSYNEQFF. The variable domain in full, completed from reference TRBV7-2 and TRBJ2-1, reads GAGVSQSPSNKVTEKGKDVELRCDPISGHTALYWYRQSLGQGLEFLIYFQGNSAPDKSGLPSDRFSAERTGGSVSTLTIQRTQQEDSAVYLCASSLGASSSYNEQFFGPGTRLTVL.

The chain is built from TRBV10-3 and TRBJ2-5; maybe TRBD1 (6 bases). Germline values: CDR1 ENHRY, CDR2 SYGVKD. V lost 4 bases and J 0 bases, leaving 9 bases between the germline ends. The CDR3 consists of 14 residues. Here the CDR3 reads CAISGGPYQETQYF. Written as DNA, the CDR3 is TGTGCCATCAGTGGGGGGCCGTACCAAGAGACCCAGTACTTC.

This clonotype was found once. The CDR3 sequence: CASSWSGNGELFF. The CDR3 region has the DNA TGTGCCAGCAGTTGGAGCGGGAACGGGGAGCTGTTTTTT. This rearrangement joins TRBV12-3 or TRBV12-4 to TRBJ2-2; 7 bases align to TRBD2. The CDR3 totals 13 residues. J lost 7 bases, V lost 4 bases, and 3 bases had no gene match.

This clonotype was found a few times. This chain uses TRBV9 with TRBJ2-5; D gene uncertain. Trimming took off 0 bases at V and 5 bases at J, with 11 bases between the two ends. The V gene's germline CDR1 is SGDLS and CDR2 YYNGEE. The CDR3 contains 14 residues. The CDR3 nucleotides read TGTGCCAGCAGCGTAGGCGGCTTTGGGGAGACCCAGTACTTC. Protein sequence: CASSVGGFGETQYF.

The rearrangement links TRBV6-2 or TRBV6-3 to TRBJ1-5; no firm D call. Trimming took off 4 bases at V and 1 base at J, with 11 bases between the two ends. CDR1 is MNHEY, CDR2 SVGEGT, per germline. The CDR3 spans 15 residues. CDR3 bases: TGTGCCAGCAGTTTTTTGGGTTTCAGCAATCAGCCCCAGCATTTT. This encodes CASSFLGFSNQPQHF.

The J gene is TRBJ1-1, the V gene TRBV18, with TRBD1 as a possible D gene (6 bases). The germline V gene encodes CDR1 KGHSH and CDR2 LQKENI. V dropped 6 bases and J dropped 2 bases, with 16 bases sitting between them. The CDR3 extends over 15 amino acids. CDR3 region: CASSTRGADNTEAFF. The CDR3 bases are TGTGCCAGCTCCACTCGGGGGGCCGATAACACTGAAGCTTTCTTT.

This clonotype was recorded at least ten times. The chain joins TRBV18 to TRBJ2-2; D is unresolved. The V end was cut by 6 bases, the J end by 4 bases, with 12 bases between. The CDR3 runs to 14 residues. The V gene's germline CDR1 is KGHSH and CDR2 LQKENI. The CDR3 DNA sequence: TGTGCCAGCTCTCTCAGGAGCTTCACCGGGGAGCTGTTTTTT. The encoded protein is CASSLRSFTGELFF.

CDR3 coding DNA: TGTGCCAGCAGCTTTGGCAGAGAACGTAACACTGAAGCTTTCTTT. It specifies CASSFGRERNTEAFF. The genes are TRBV7-8 and TRBJ1-1; D gene uncertain. This CDR3 is built from 15 residues. The germline V gene encodes CDR1 SGHVS and CDR2 FQNEAQ. V was shortened by 3 bases and J by 2 bases, with 13 bases between the two germline ends.